This T cell receptor (beta chain) was identified during a study of blood T cells in healthy people across ages. Whole-study results and caveats: Diversity was higher, and naive CD4+ cells more numerous, in long-lived donors than in aged donors. Among T cells, TCR beta diversity per million cells dropped roughly linearly as age rose.

Primers used in a second PCR of about 6 to 11 cycles were a sample-barcoded 5' primer and a J-beta primer mix. Via MiXCR, TCRdb re-called the 5' RACE reads, giving one row per CDR3 protein. Of about 780,000 distinct CDR3 sequences in the sample, 20% to 30% are singletons; the top ten hold about 3%. As to this clonotype: Its antigen is undetermined.

These data also formed part of another study, on T cells of mothers and their children. Per that study: From each mother came over 8 million TCR beta CDR3 reads, and from each child came 3 million to 3.5 million.

This receptor was identified in a boy younger than 18 in good health. Material: blood.

The CDR3 sequence is CASSFSTGSEAFF. Written as DNA, the CDR3 is TGTGCCAGCAGTTTTTCTACAGGGTCTGAAGCTTTCTTT. The gene calls are TRBV28 and TRBJ1-1; TRBD1 might be the D (6 bases). The germline V gene has CDR1 MDHEN and CDR2 SYDVKM. Trimming removed 3 bases at V and 6 bases at J, with 11 bases between. The CDR3 extends over 13 amino acids.